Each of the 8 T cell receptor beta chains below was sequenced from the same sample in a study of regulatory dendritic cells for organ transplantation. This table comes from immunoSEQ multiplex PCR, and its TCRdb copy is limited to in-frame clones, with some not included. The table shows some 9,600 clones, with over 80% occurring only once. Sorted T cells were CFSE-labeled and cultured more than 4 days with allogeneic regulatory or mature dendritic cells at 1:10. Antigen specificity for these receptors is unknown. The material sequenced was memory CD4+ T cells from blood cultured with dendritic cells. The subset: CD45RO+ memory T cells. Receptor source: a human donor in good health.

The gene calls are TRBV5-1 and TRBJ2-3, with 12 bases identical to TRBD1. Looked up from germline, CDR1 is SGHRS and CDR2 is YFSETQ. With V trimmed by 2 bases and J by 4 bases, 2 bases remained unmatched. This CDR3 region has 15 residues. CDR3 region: CASSFGTGGADTQYF. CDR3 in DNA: TGCGCCAGCAGCTTCGGGACAGGGGGCGCAGATACGCAGTATTTT. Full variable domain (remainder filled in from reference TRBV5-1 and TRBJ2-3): KAGVTQTPRYLIKTRGQQVTLSCSPISGHRSVSWYQQTPGQGLQFLFEYFSETQRNKGNFPGRFSGRQFSNSRSEMNVSTLELGDSALYLCASSFGTGGADTQYFGPGTRLTVL.

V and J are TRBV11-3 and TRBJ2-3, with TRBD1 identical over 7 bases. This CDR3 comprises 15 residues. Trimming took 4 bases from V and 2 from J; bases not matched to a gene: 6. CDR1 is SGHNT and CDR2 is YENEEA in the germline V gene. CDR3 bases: TGTGCCAGCAGCTCAGGGACAGCTATCACAGATACGCAGTATTTT. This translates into CASSSGTAITDTQYF.

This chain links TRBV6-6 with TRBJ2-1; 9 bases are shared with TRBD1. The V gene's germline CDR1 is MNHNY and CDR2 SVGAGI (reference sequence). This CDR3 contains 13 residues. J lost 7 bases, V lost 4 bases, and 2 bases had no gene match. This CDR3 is CASSSDRGNEQFF. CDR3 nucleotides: TGTGCCAGCAGTTCCGACAGGGGGAATGAGCAGTTCTTC.

CDR3 residues: CASSQGGRDADTQYF. The CDR3 region has the DNA TGTGCCAGCAGCCAAGGGGGCAGGGATGCAGATACGCAGTATTTT. This rearrangement joins TRBV4-2 to TRBJ2-3; weak D call: TRBD1 (5 bases). Germline V lookup: CDR1 LGHNA, CDR2 YNFKEQ. The germline V and J ends were trimmed by 1 base and 4 bases, with 12 bases remaining between them. The CDR3 extends over 15 amino acids.

In DNA form, the CDR3 reads TGTGCCAGCAGCTTTGATGGGGCGAGCACTGAAGCTTTCTTT. Translating gives CASSFDGASTEAFF. This chain joins TRBV5-4 and TRBJ1-1; D might be TRBD1 (5 bases). Germline values: CDR1 SGHNT, CDR2 YYREEE (reference sequence). The CDR3 sequence is 14 residues long. V lost 2 bases, J lost 4 bases, and 12 bases lay in between.

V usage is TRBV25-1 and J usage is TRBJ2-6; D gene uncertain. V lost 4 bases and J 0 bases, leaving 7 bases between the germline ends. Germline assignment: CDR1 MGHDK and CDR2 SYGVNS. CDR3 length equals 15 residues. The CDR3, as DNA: TGTGCCAGCAGTGGCCGGAGCTCTGGGGCCAACGTCCTGACTTTC. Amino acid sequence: CASSGRSSGANVLTF.

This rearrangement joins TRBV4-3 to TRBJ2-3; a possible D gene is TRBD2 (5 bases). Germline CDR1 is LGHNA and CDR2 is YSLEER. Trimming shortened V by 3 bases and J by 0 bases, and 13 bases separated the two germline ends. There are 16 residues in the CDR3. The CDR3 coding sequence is TGCGCCAGCAGCCAGGGCGGGCAATACAGCACAGATACGCAGTATTTT. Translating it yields CASSQGGQYSTDTQYF.

CDR3 in amino acids: CATQSTATNTEAFF. DNA of the CDR3: TGTGCCACGCAATCGACAGCGACGAACACTGAAGCTTTCTTT. The chain carries TRBV6-1 and TRBJ1-1; D perhaps matches TRBD1 (5 bases). Germline-derived CDR1 and CDR2 are MNHNS and SASEGT. CDR3 length: 14 amino acids. V shed 10 bases and J shed 1 base, with 16 bases lying between them.